This T cell receptor (beta chain) comes out of a study of T cells in Graves' hyperthyroidism and ophthalmopathy (dated by TCRdb to between 2018 and 2021). Broadly, across the study: Peripheral blood was collected at initial diagnosis, before any treatment. To identify distinguishing TCR V-J signatures, a discovery cohort of some 99 patients was used, comprising approximately 40 with Graves' ophthalmopathy and some 57 with stable Graves' hyperthyroidism. Prospective prediction of ophthalmopathy was tested in an independent validation cohort of approximately 19 hyperthyroidism patients and some 17 patients who later progressed to ophthalmopathy. The approximately 98 discovery patients were randomly divided into training and test sets at a 7:3 ratio. Thyroid tissue and blood T-cell repertoires from more than 5 Graves' hyperthyroidism patients were also compared in the study. After sampling, hyperthyroidism patients received methimazole starting at 30 mg daily, and ophthalmopathy patients received high-dose intravenous methylprednisolone. TCR Vbeta CDR3 sequencing of approximately 140 peripheral blood samples (more than 40 ophthalmopathy, 75 to 85 hyperthyroidism and roughly 17 progressor patients) is reported in the paper. On the study overall, not on this receptor specifically: Most expanded thyroid clonotypes (frequency above 0.001) were also detected in blood, suggesting blood repertoires may reflect thyroid immune responses. A model built on a 13 V-J signature distinguished ophthalmopathy from stable hyperthyroidism, reaching 85% to 90% sensitivity and approximately 83% specificity in cross-validation and 80%/75% in testing. No statistical method was used to fix the sample size in advance, and group allocation was not hidden from the investigators. During validation, the model predicted progression to ophthalmopathy a median of approximately 7 months ahead of onset, with almost 71% sensitivity and under 85% specificity.

CDR3 length: 14 amino acids, cysteine to phenylalanine. Just CDR3 DNA is preserved here, 42 bases in frame from base 1. The V and J ends are trimmed by 7 bases and 5 bases, leaving 17 bases between them. The CDR1 and CDR2 encoded by the germline V gene are MNHNS and SASEGT. A few counts support this clonotype. Its antigen remains unidentified. Nothing much larger sits one base from this clone, and base qualities are not available. TCR beta CDR3 regions were amplified from RNA transcripts. The first round of RT-PCR for the TCR CDR3 was performed with the HTBI primer set and the Qiagen OneStep RT-PCR kit. Libraries were constructed in a second round of multiplex PCR, after which size selection and purification were carried out. Paired-end sequencing of the libraries was performed with 100 bp reads on an Illumina HiSeq2000. Per the authors' processing: SOAPnuke was used to process the raw data, removing reads that contained adapters or uncalled bases, had a mean Phred below 15, or lacked an exact match to the constant primer or identifier. COPE v1.2.5 was used to merge high-quality paired reads, and clonotypes were defined as unique nucleotide sequences. Clonotypes were aligned to IMGT TRBV, TRBD and TRBJ reference segments using MiTCR v1.1. Only V-J combinations with frequency above 0.0001, covering 99% to 99.2% of repertoires, were analysed. The TCS score was defined as the ratio of F50 (clonal expansion) to E x V (chaos), calculated using BLOSUM62-based TCRdist between CDR3 peptides within each V-J. Welch's t-statistics and random forest reduced 500 to 650 V-J features to 13, which were used in a naive Bayes classifier (R e1071). TCRdb itself trimmed the public reads at Q25 with fastp, ran MiXCR and retained productive beta chains. CDR3 protein duplicates are merged, each entry listing the most common genes and DNA. The V and J calls and clone size come from TCRdb's table, not from the authors' own analysis. In all, the sample holds 300,000 to 350,000 distinct CDR3 sequences, and approximately 13% of those were seen once. Roughly 24% of the sample lies in the top ten.

A patient counted as having stable Graves' hyperthyroidism if no progression to ophthalmopathy occurred over 18 months of follow-up. The hyperthyroidism patients were between 18 and 65 years old and newly diagnosed, with a disease duration of less than 2 months. The study excluded patients with uncontrolled infections, other autoimmune diseases, pregnancy or lactation. Diagnoses were based on clinical symptoms, serum thyroxine and TRAb, thyroid ultrasound and orbital computed tomography. PBMCs were separated from approximately 10 ml of fresh peripheral blood using Ficoll-Paque density gradient centrifugation. Total RNA was extracted with Trizol reagent, and quality was checked on an Agilent 2100 Bioanalyzer.

The receptor comes from a woman in her 30s with Graves' hyperthyroidism. Sequenced sample: blood. The chain is assembled from TRBV6-1 and TRBJ2-5; the D call is possibly TRBD1 or TRBD2, each sharing 5 bases. The nucleotides read TGTGCCAGCAATCGACCCGGGGACGACGAGACCCAGTACTTC. This gives the protein CASNRPGDDETQYF.